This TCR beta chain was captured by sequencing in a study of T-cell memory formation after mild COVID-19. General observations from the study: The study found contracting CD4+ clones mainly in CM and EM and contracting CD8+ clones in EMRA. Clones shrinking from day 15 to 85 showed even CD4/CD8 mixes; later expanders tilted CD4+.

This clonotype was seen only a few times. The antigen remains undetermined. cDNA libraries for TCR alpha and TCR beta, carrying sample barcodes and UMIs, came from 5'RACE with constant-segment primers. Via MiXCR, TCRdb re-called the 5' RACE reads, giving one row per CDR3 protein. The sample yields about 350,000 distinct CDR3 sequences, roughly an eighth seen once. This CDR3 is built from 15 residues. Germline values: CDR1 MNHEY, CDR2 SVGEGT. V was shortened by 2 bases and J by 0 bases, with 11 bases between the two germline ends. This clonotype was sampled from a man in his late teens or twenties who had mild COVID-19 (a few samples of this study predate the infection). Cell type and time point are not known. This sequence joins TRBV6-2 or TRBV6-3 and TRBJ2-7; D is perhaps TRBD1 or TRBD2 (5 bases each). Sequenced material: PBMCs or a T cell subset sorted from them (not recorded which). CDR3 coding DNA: TGTGCCAGCAGTTACGTTCGGGGCGGCTCCTACGAGCAGTACGTC. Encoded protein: CASSYVRGGSYEQYV.